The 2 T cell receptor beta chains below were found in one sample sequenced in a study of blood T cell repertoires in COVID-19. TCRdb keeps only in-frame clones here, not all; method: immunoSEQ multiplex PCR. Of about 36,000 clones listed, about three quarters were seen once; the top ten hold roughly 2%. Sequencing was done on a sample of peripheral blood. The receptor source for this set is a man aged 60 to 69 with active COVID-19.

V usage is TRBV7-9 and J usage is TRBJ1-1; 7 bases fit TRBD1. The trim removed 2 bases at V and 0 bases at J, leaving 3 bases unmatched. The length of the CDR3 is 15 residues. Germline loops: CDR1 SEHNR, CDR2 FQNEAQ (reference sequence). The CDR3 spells CASSLSDRLNTEAFF. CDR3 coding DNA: TGTGCCAGCAGCTTATCGGACAGGTTGAACACTGAAGCTTTCTTT.

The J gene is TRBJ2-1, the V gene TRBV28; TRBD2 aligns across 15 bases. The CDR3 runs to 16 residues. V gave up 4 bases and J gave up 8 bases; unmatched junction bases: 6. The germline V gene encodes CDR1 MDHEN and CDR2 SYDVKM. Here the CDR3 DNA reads TGTGCCAGCAGTTCCCCTGGGACTAGCGGGAGGTATGAGCAGTTCTTC. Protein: CASSSPGTSGRYEQFF.